The 28 T cell receptor beta chains below were found in one sample sequenced in a study of human T cells and chemical hapten exposure. The time point was: patch test 2, 6 weeks after DPC sensitization. Treatment denoted: therapeutic diphenylcyclopropenone sensitization with weekly scalp DPC. TCRdb ran MiXCR on the RACE reads and lists one entry per CDR3 protein. This table has about 40,000 distinct CDR3 sequences, about 3.5% appearing once. The material was whole blood, obtained in connection with sensitization to the hapten diphenylcyclopropenone (DPC). These receptors were obtained from a man aged 35 to 55 with alopecia areata. Some clones in this sample may be carry-over from other donors' samples.

V is TRBV20-1 and J is TRBJ1-6, with TRBD1 as a possible D gene (5 bases). The CDR3 has 16 amino acids. The germline V gene encodes CDR1 DFQATT and CDR2 SNEGSKA (reference sequence). V was cut by 0 bases and J by 7 bases, with 16 bases left in between. CDR3 in DNA: TGCAGTGCTAGAGAGCAGGGCCTCTCCTCCAATTCACCCCTCCACTTT. This sequence encodes CSAREQGLSSNSPLHF.

This clonotype showed up many times. This chain joins TRBV7-9 and TRBJ1-1; 10 bases match TRBD1. V lost 3 bases and J lost 3; bases outside the gene matches: 7. From germline, CDR1 is SEHNR and CDR2 FQNEAQ (reference sequence). The CDR3 consists of 16 residues. The CDR3, as DNA: TGTGCCAGCAGCTTGCCGGGACAGGGGATGGACACTGAAGCTTTCTTT. Protein: CASSLPGQGMDTEAFF.

This clonotype has a handful of counts. This sequence joins TRBV20-1 and TRBJ1-6, with TRBD1 matching 8 bases. The V gene end was trimmed by 3 bases and the J gene end by 9 bases; junction bases not matched to a gene: 10. The CDR3 totals 15 residues. CDR1 DFQATT and CDR2 SNEGSKA come from the germline V gene (reference sequence). CDR3 sequence reads: CSASEAGGTSSPLHF. The CDR3 nucleotides are TGCAGTGCTAGTGAAGCAGGGGGCACTAGTTCACCCCTCCACTTT.

This clonotype showed up many times. The chain employs TRBV20-1 and TRBJ2-2; tentatively, D is TRBD2 (5 bases). The CDR3 consists of 13 residues. V was trimmed by 6 bases and J by 6 bases, leaving 14 bases between them. CDR1 is DFQATT and CDR2 is SNEGSKA in the germline V gene (reference sequence). CDR3 protein: CSAPTSSPGELFF. The CDR3 DNA reads TGCAGTGCACCCACTAGTAGTCCCGGGGAGCTGTTTTTT.

This clonotype was picked up many times. The rearrangement joins TRBV12-3 or TRBV12-4 to TRBJ2-6, with D hard to call. The CDR3 is made up of 15 amino acids. Trimming removed 2 bases from V and 2 bases from J, with 7 bases in between. CDR3 amino acids: CASSLSGAGANVLTF. The CDR3 coding sequence is TGTGCCAGCAGTTTATCTGGGGCTGGGGCCAACGTCCTGACTTTC.

The chain combines TRBV4-1 with TRBJ1-1; a possible D gene is TRBD1 (5 bases). CDR3 length: 20 residues. The V end was cut by 0 bases, the J end by 2 bases, with 25 bases between. Germline V gives CDR1 MGHRA, CDR2 YSYEKL. CDR3 amino acids: CASSQETRRVGPGANTEAFF. CDR3 nucleotides: TGCGCCAGCAGCCAAGAAACGCGCAGGGTGGGCCCCGGGGCTAACACTGAAGCTTTCTTT.

This clonotype was detected ten times or more. The chain combines TRBV20-1 with TRBJ2-1, with D perhaps matching TRBD2 (6 bases). From germline, CDR1 is DFQATT and CDR2 SNEGSKA (reference sequence). V was clipped by 5 bases and J by 0 bases, with 11 bases between them. The CDR3 has 14 amino acids. The CDR3 region has the DNA TGCAGTGCTCAACGGGAGAGCTCCTACAATGAGCAGTTCTTC. As protein: CSAQRESSYNEQFF.

This clonotype was counted at least ten times. The J gene is TRBJ2-2, the V gene TRBV27, with 7 nucleotides matching TRBD1. The V and J ends lost 7 bases and 7 bases, in that order; junction bases with no gene match: 9. The CDR3 is 14 amino acids. Germline CDR1 reads MNHEY; CDR2 reads SMNVEV (reference sequence). The chain's CDR3 is CASMRGGVGGELFF. As DNA, the CDR3 is TGTGCCAGCATGAGAGGGGGCGTCGGCGGGGAGCTGTTTTTT.

This clonotype occurred a few times. The chain recombines TRBV7-3 with TRBJ2-1, with 7 bases aligning to TRBD1. Looked up from germline, CDR1 is SGHTA and CDR2 is FQGTGA. CDR3 length: 14 residues. V lost 3 bases to trimming and J lost 5 bases; unmatched junction nucleotides: 4. CDR3 in DNA: TGTGCCAGCAGCTTGAGGGGGCGCAACAATGAGCAGTTCTTC. Protein sequence: CASSLRGRNNEQFF.

This clonotype was found many times. The CDR3 region is CAWSPWTSGYNEQFF. The DNA for the CDR3 is TGTGCCTGGAGTCCCTGGACTAGCGGTTACAATGAGCAGTTCTTC. The chain uses TRBV30 and TRBJ2-1; 10 nucleotides agree with TRBD2. CDR3 length: 15 amino acids. CDR1 is GTSNPN, CDR2 SVGIG, per germline (reference sequence). Unmatched junction bases numbered 5, after V lost 2 bases and J lost 4 bases.

This clonotype occurred many times. The rearrangement links TRBV28 to TRBJ1-3, with 7 bases fitting TRBD1. The V gene's germline CDR1 is MDHEN and CDR2 SYDVKM. This CDR3 is 16 amino acids long. The J segment lost 0 bases and the V segment lost 6 bases, leaving 8 bases of the junction unmatched. The CDR3 DNA is TGTGCCAGCAGCTCAGGACAGGAGAGCTCTGGAAACACCATATATTTT. It codes for CASSSGQESSGNTIYF.

This clonotype has a count of ten or more. The chain links TRBV5-6 to TRBJ2-5; D gene unclear. V gave up 0 bases and J gave up 2 bases, with 11 bases separating them. This CDR3 is 15 amino acids long. The germline V gene has CDR1 SGHDT and CDR2 YYEEEE. CDR3 nucleotides: TGTGCCAGCAGCTTGGAATTCGCAAGTCAAGAGACCCAGTACTTC. Its translation: CASSLEFASQETQYF.

This clonotype was recorded at least ten times. The J gene is TRBJ2-1, the V gene TRBV6-6; 7 bases line up with TRBD2. The trim removed 7 bases at V and 10 bases at J, leaving 10 bases unmatched. The CDR3 covers 13 residues. CDR1 is MNHNY and CDR2 is SVGAGI in the germline V gene (reference sequence). In DNA, the CDR3 is TGTGCCAGCAAGAGGGGACTACCAGAGGAGCAGTTCTTC. Translating gives CASKRGLPEEQFF.

This clonotype was seen repeatedly, ten times or more. This chain links TRBV20-1 with TRBJ2-6; TRBD1 agrees at 8 bases. Germline trimming cut 0 bases from V and 0 bases from J; bases unmatched to any gene: 7. Per germline, CDR1 DFQATT and CDR2 SNEGSKA (reference sequence). The CDR3 sequence is 18 residues long. The CDR3 region is CSARDLAGGSSGANVLTF. In nucleotides, the CDR3 is TGCAGTGCTAGAGATTTGGCAGGGGGCTCCTCTGGGGCCAACGTCCTGACTTTC.

This clonotype was counted many times. This chain links TRBV6-5 with TRBJ2-3, with D tentatively TRBD1 or TRBD2 (5 bases each). V gave up 2 bases and J gave up 5 bases, with 14 bases separating them. Germline values: CDR1 MNHEY, CDR2 SVGAGI. The CDR3 spans 15 residues. CDR3 region: CASSYAEGREDTQYF. CDR3 coding DNA: TGTGCCAGCAGTTACGCCGAGGGACGAGAAGATACGCAGTATTTT.

This clonotype was counted many times. V is TRBV11-2 and J is TRBJ1-3; D is undetermined. The CDR3 spans 17 residues. V lost 0 bases and J lost 0, with 12 bases in between. The V gene's germline CDR1 is SGHAT and CDR2 FQNNGV. As DNA, the CDR3 is TGTGCCAGCAGCTTAGATCGAGGGTCGACCTCTGGAAACACCATATATTTT. Amino acid sequence: CASSLDRGSTSGNTIYF.

This clonotype was picked up many times. The chain employs TRBV20-1 and TRBJ1-5; D not resolved. CDR1 is DFQATT, CDR2 SNEGSKA, per germline (reference sequence). CDR3 length: 14 residues. The V gene lost 2 bases and the J gene lost 2 bases, with 10 bases spanning the gap. CDR3 DNA: TGCAGTGCTAGACTGGCGATTGGCAATCAGCCCCAGCATTTT. This sequence encodes CSARLAIGNQPQHF.

This clonotype was detected many times. This sequence joins TRBV7-2 and TRBJ2-3; perhaps D is TRBD1 or TRBD2 (5 bases each). Trimming stripped 2 bases from V and 1 base from J, with 7 bases between. Per the germline V gene, CDR1 is SGHTA and CDR2 is FQGNSA. This CDR3 is 14 amino acids long. The CDR3 loop is CASSLPGRTDTQYF. The DNA of the CDR3 is TGTGCCAGCAGCTTACCGGGGCGCACAGATACGCAGTATTTT.

Of note for this clonotype: A much bigger clone sits one base away, suggesting this may be a read error. V and J are TRBV2 and TRBJ2-7; 8 positions match TRBD1. The germline V gene encodes CDR1 SNHLY and CDR2 FYNNEI. The CDR3 is 13 residues long. CDR3 sequence reads: CDCDRGGSYEQYF. CDR3 coding DNA: TGTGACTGCGACAGGGGCGGCTCCTACGAGCAGTACTTC.

This clonotype was found a few times. CDR3 nucleotides: TGTGCCAGCGTTGGGCAACTAGAAAAACTGTTTTTT. This encodes CASVGQLEKLFF. The V gene is TRBV2, the J gene TRBJ1-4, with D unresolved. CDR3 length: 12 amino acids. V lost 8 bases, J lost 8 bases, and 12 bases lay in between. Germline assignment: CDR1 SNHLY and CDR2 FYNNEI.

This clonotype was counted ten times or more. The chain combines TRBV7-9 with TRBJ2-3; 9 bases agree with TRBD2. CDR1 and CDR2 (germline): SEHNR, FQNEAQ (reference sequence). The CDR3 consists of 15 residues. With V trimmed by 1 base and J by 4 bases, 3 bases remained unmatched. This chain's CDR3 is CASSLVSGSADTQYF. The CDR3 DNA is TGTGCCAGCAGCTTAGTTAGCGGGAGTGCAGATACGCAGTATTTT.

This clonotype was recorded a few times. The chain has TRBV7-9 and TRBJ1-5, with D uncertain. The germline V and J ends were trimmed by 1 base and 3 bases, with 7 bases remaining between them. The germline V gene encodes CDR1 SEHNR and CDR2 FQNEAQ (reference sequence). The CDR3 extends over 14 amino acids. CDR3 sequence (DNA): TGTGCCAGCAGCTTAGAGGAGGACAATCAGCCCCAGCATTTT. Protein product: CASSLEEDNQPQHF.

This clonotype was counted many times. The chain uses TRBV20-1 and TRBJ2-1; D may correspond to TRBD1 or TRBD2 (6 bases each). V dropped 2 bases and J dropped 2 bases, with 10 bases sitting between them. This CDR3 comprises 14 residues. Per germline, CDR1 DFQATT and CDR2 SNEGSKA (reference sequence). CDR3: CSARWGAAYNEQFF. CDR3 nucleotide sequence: TGCAGTGCTAGATGGGGGGCAGCCTACAATGAGCAGTTCTTC.

At least ten counts were recorded for this clonotype. The V call is TRBV12-3 or TRBV12-4, the J call TRBJ1-5, with 8 bases that match TRBD1. This CDR3 is built from 17 residues. V gave up 6 bases and J gave up 1 base; unmatched junction bases: 11. CDR3 bases: TGTGCCAGCAGCCGTCCCAGGACAGGGAGGAGCAATCAGCCCCAGCATTTT. Translation: CASSRPRTGRSNQPQHF.

The rearrangement links TRBV4-2 to TRBJ2-7; 7 bases agree with TRBD1. This CDR3 is 15 amino acids long. J lost 5 bases, V lost 4 bases, and 11 bases had no gene match. Germline CDR1 reads LGHNA; CDR2 reads YNFKEQ. In nucleotides, the CDR3 is TGTGCCAGCAGCCCCCTCGGACAGGAGGATGACGAGCAGTACTTC. Translated, it gives CASSPLGQEDDEQYF.

This clonotype was counted ten times or more. Written as DNA, the CDR3 is TGTGCCAGCAGTTACCTGACAGGGGGTCAAGGGAACGAGCAGTACTTC. This encodes CASSYLTGGQGNEQYF. The chain combines TRBV6-2 or TRBV6-3 with TRBJ2-7; 9 nucleotides line up with TRBD1. Trimming at V came to 2 bases and at J to 5 bases, leaving 10 bases not matched to a gene. Germline V CDR1 and CDR2: MNHEY, SVGEGT. The CDR3 has 16 residues.

In its sample, this clonotype was seen many times. The gene calls are TRBV20-1 and TRBJ2-1, with D perhaps assigned TRBD1 or TRBD2 (6 bases each). CDR3 length equals 15 residues. The V and J ends lost 6 bases and 0 bases respectively, with 15 bases between them. The germline V gene has CDR1 DFQATT and CDR2 SNEGSKA (reference sequence). The CDR3 region is CSATKGGSSYNEQFF. CDR3 DNA sequence: TGCAGTGCAACGAAAGGGGGGAGCTCCTACAATGAGCAGTTCTTC.

This clonotype was counted many times. J is TRBJ2-2 and V is TRBV20-1; D gene ambiguous. The CDR3 loop spans 12 amino acids. V shed 2 bases and J shed 13 bases, with 14 bases lying between them. CDR1 and CDR2 (germline): DFQATT, SNEGSKA (reference sequence). The CDR3 DNA reads as TGCAGTGCTAGAAAAGATCCTGGAAGGCTGTTTTTT. Encoded protein: CSARKDPGRLFF.